These 2 T cell receptor beta chains share one sample of origin, sequenced in a study of blood T cell repertoires in COVID-19. This table comes from immunoSEQ multiplex PCR, and its TCRdb copy is limited to in-frame clones, with some not included. The data hold around 130,000 clones, with roughly 90% observed a single time. The sequenced sample was peripheral blood. The source of these receptors is a man in his sixties or seventies with active COVID-19.

V and J are TRBV27 and TRBJ2-7, with a possible D match to TRBD1 (5 bases). V was trimmed by 3 bases and J by 6 bases, leaving 12 bases between them. The CDR3 contains 13 residues. Per the germline V gene, CDR1 is MNHEY and CDR2 is SMNVEV (reference sequence). CDR3 in amino acids: CASSLMGPGEQYF. The CDR3 coding sequence is TGTGCCAGCAGTTTGATGGGGCCGGGCGAGCAGTACTTC.

CDR3 in DNA: TGTGCCAGCAGAGACGTGGGAGATCACACCGGGGAGCTGTTTTTT. It specifies CASRDVGDHTGELFF. The chain carries TRBV11-2 and TRBJ2-2; TRBD2 is a possible D gene (5 bases). The CDR3 totals 15 residues. Per the germline V gene, CDR1 is SGHAT and CDR2 is FQNNGV. Trimming removed 6 bases from V and 3 bases from J, with 14 bases in between.